The 32 T cell receptor beta chains presented below share a single source sample, sequenced in a study of cytomegalovirus exposure and HLA in healthy donors. Use of 60 Vbeta and 13 Jbeta primers characterized the PCR. Method: immunoSEQ multiplex PCR; TCRdb's copy keeps in-frame clones and lacks some. The sample records 150,000 to 200,000 clones, roughly 83% being singletons. Material for sequencing was PBMCs. Receptors were obtained from a boy between 10 and 17 years old in good health and CMV-seronegative.

The chain is built from TRBV5-1 and TRBJ2-3, with D possibly matching TRBD1 (5 bases). Trimming pared 0 bases from V and 6 bases from J, leaving 5 bases between. The CDR3 has 12 amino acids. Germline assignment: CDR1 SGHRS and CDR2 YFSETQ. In DNA form, the CDR3 reads TGCGCCAGCAGCTTGGCAGGGGATACGCAGTATTTT. Protein: CASSLAGDTQYF.

The V call is TRBV10-3, the J call TRBJ2-1, with a weak D call TRBD2 (5 bases). CDR1 is ENHRY, CDR2 SYGVKD, per germline. V was shortened by 10 bases and J by 4 bases, with 14 bases between the two germline ends. The CDR3 is 13 amino acids. The CDR3 coding sequence is TGTGCCAGCCACCGTGGGGAGTACAATGAGCAGTTCTTC. Translating gives CASHRGEYNEQFF.

The DNA of the CDR3 is TGCGCCAGCAGCTTGGGACAGATCTATGGCTACACCTTC. It specifies CASSLGQIYGYTF. The chain joins TRBV5-1 to TRBJ1-2, with a weak D call TRBD1 (5 bases). V dropped 0 bases and J dropped 4 bases, with 7 bases sitting between them. This CDR3 is built from 13 residues. Germline values: CDR1 SGHRS, CDR2 YFSETQ.

The chain combines TRBV27 with TRBJ2-2; D is perhaps TRBD2 (6 bases). Germline CDR1 is MNHEY and CDR2 is SMNVEV (reference sequence). The CDR3 covers 13 residues. The V end was cut by 7 bases, the J end by 4 bases, with 10 bases between. Written as DNA, the CDR3 is TGTGCCAGCAACGGGGGAGGCACCGGGGAGCTGTTTTTT. This gives the protein CASNGGGTGELFF.

V usage is TRBV5-1 and J usage is TRBJ2-3; D ambiguous. The CDR3 runs to 15 residues. V was shortened by 4 bases and J by 0 bases, with 12 bases between the two germline ends. Germline lookup yields CDR1 SGHRS and CDR2 YFSETQ. CDR3 in amino acids: CASSLRGLSTDTQYF. CDR3 bases: TGCGCCAGCAGCCTGAGAGGCCTGAGCACAGATACGCAGTATTTT.

The chain is built from TRBV18 and TRBJ2-3, with 12 bases fitting TRBD1. The CDR3 length is 17 residues. After removal of 6 bases from V and 0 bases from J, the junction contained 7 bases not matched to a gene. The V gene's germline CDR1 is KGHSH and CDR2 LQKENI. The CDR3 nucleotides are TGTGCCAGCTCGGTACGGGACAGGGGGCCTAGCACAGATACGCAGTATTTT. Its translation: CASSVRDRGPSTDTQYF.

The V call is TRBV7-9, the J call TRBJ1-2; a weak D match, TRBD1 (6 bases). V was clipped by 1 base and J by 6 bases, with 21 bases between them. The CDR3 sequence is 17 residues long. CDR1 and CDR2 (germline): SEHNR, FQNEAQ (reference sequence). The CDR3 spells CASSLVQGKTTAHGYTF. For the CDR3, the DNA is TGTGCCAGCAGCTTAGTACAGGGAAAGACAACAGCTCATGGCTACACCTTC.

This rearrangement joins TRBV11-2 to TRBJ1-1; D is perhaps TRBD1 (5 bases). This CDR3 region has 12 residues. V lost 3 bases, J lost 8 bases, and 10 bases lay in between. Germline V lookup: CDR1 SGHAT, CDR2 FQNNGV. The CDR3 sequence: CASSLSGGEAFF. The CDR3 DNA follows: TGTGCCAGCAGCTTGAGCGGGGGGGAAGCTTTCTTT.

The chain couples TRBV5-4 to TRBJ1-1, with 10 bases identical to TRBD1. The CDR3 loop spans 16 amino acids. Germline V gene sequence: CDR1 SGHNT, CDR2 YYREEE (reference sequence). J was trimmed by 1 base and V by 4 bases; bases with no gene match: 7. The CDR3 DNA sequence: TGTGCCAGCAGCACGGACAGGGGGGTACGGAACACTGAAGCTTTCTTT. As protein: CASSTDRGVRNTEAFF.

This rearrangement joins TRBV6-1 to TRBJ2-7, with D maybe TRBD1 (5 bases). Trimming pared 3 bases from V and 1 base from J, leaving 7 bases between. Germline V gives CDR1 MNHNS, CDR2 SASEGT. The CDR3 sequence is 13 residues long. CDR3 coding DNA: TGTGCCAGCAGTGACAGGGATTCCTACGAGCAGTACTTC. This codes for CASSDRDSYEQYF.

This clone has a handful of counts. The chain links TRBV9 to TRBJ2-5, with TRBD1 identical over 8 bases. The junction had 11 bases not matched to a gene; V was cut back by 2 bases and J by 5 bases. Germline CDR1 and CDR2: SGDLS and YYNGEE. The CDR3 covers 16 residues. The CDR3 reads CASSVTTGTGGETQYF. The CDR3 nucleotides read TGTGCCAGCAGCGTGACAACCGGGACAGGAGGGGAGACCCAGTACTTC.

The chain combines TRBV30 with TRBJ2-7; 7 nucleotides match TRBD1. Germline CDR1 is GTSNPN and CDR2 is SVGIG (reference sequence). This CDR3 region has 13 residues. After removal of 7 bases from V and 6 bases from J, the junction contained 12 bases not matched to a gene. The CDR3 DNA follows: TGTGCCTCCTACCCCAAGGACAGGCGCGAGCAGTACTTC. Amino acids: CASYPKDRREQYF.

The J gene is TRBJ1-3, the V gene TRBV19; D might be TRBD1 (5 bases). The CDR3 is 14 residues long. Per germline, CDR1 LNHDA and CDR2 SQIVND (reference sequence). V lost 7 bases and J lost 4, with 14 bases in between. The CDR3, as DNA: TGTGCCAGTATGATAGGGGCCAGAGGAAACACCATATATTTT. Translated, it gives CASMIGARGNTIYF.

The chain joins TRBV25-1 to TRBJ1-2, with TRBD1 matching over 11 bases. V shed 2 bases, J shed 13 bases, and the junction held 12 bases outside the gene matches. This CDR3 spans 15 amino acids. Per germline, CDR1 MGHDK and CDR2 SYGVNS. CDR3 sequence reads: CASSEEGQGGRSFTF. The CDR3 nucleotides are TGTGCCAGCAGTGAAGAGGGACAGGGGGGTCGAAGCTTCACCTTC.

The V and J genes are TRBV4-2 and TRBJ1-5; D is undetermined. Germline V CDR1 and CDR2: LGHNA, YNFKEQ. This CDR3 has 12 residues. Deletions cut 1 base from V and 5 bases from J, with 3 bases between. The CDR3 protein is CASSQADQPQHF. DNA of the CDR3: TGTGCCAGCAGCCAAGCGGATCAGCCCCAGCATTTT.

This sequence joins TRBV5-7 and TRBJ2-5; D is perhaps TRBD1 (5 bases). TRBV5-7 is annotated as an ORF whose role is uncertain. This CDR3 has 13 residues. Between the trimmed V and J ends, which lost 5 bases and 4 bases, there was a span of 12 bases. CDR3 amino acids: CASRGARRETQYF. DNA for the CDR3: TGTGCCAGCAGAGGGGCCAGACGAGAGACCCAGTACTTC.

The chain couples TRBV14 to TRBJ2-1; 8 nucleotides align to TRBD1. V dropped 4 bases and J dropped 6; count of bases not matched to a gene: 5. The CDR3 has 14 residues. The germline CDR1 and CDR2 sequences are SGHDN and FVKESK. The CDR3 sequence: CASSPGQVRNEQFF. The CDR3, as DNA: TGTGCCAGCAGCCCGGGACAGGTCCGCAATGAGCAGTTCTTC. Based on the CDR3 plus reference TRBV14 and TRBJ2-1, the full variable domain is EAGVTQFPSHSVIEKGQTVTLRCDPISGHDNLYWYRRVMGKEIKFLLHFVKESKQDESGMPNNRFLAERTGGTYSTLKVQPAELEDSGVYFCASSPGQVRNEQFFGPGTRLTVL.

The chain uses TRBV4-2 and TRBJ1-4, with TRBD1 matching over 8 bases. This CDR3 contains 18 residues. V dropped 5 bases and J dropped 1; count of bases not matched to a gene: 12. Germline CDR1 LGHNA, CDR2 YNFKEQ. The CDR3 nucleotides are TGTGCCAGCAGCTACGCAGGGGGCGCGGATAGAACTAATGAAAAACTGTTTTTT. Translating gives CASSYAGGADRTNEKLFF.

This chain links TRBV28 with TRBJ1-5; D is unresolved. CDR3 length: 13 residues. V gave up 2 bases and J gave up 5 bases, with 7 bases separating them. The germline CDR1 and CDR2 sequences are MDHEN and SYDVKM. The CDR3 protein is CASSLEPDQPQHF. Written as DNA, the CDR3 is TGTGCCAGCAGTTTAGAGCCTGATCAGCCCCAGCATTTT.

The rearrangement uses TRBV9 and TRBJ1-1; TRBD1 is a possible D gene (5 bases). Germline V gene sequence: CDR1 SGDLS, CDR2 YYNGEE. This CDR3 comprises 19 residues. The ends were cut back, 0 bases at V and 0 bases at J, with 21 bases in the middle. The CDR3 coding sequence is TGTGCCAGCAGCGTAGGTTGGACCCAGGGAGGGAACATGAACACTGAAGCTTTCTTT. Its protein product is CASSVGWTQGGNMNTEAFF.

The chain couples TRBV5-1 to TRBJ2-1; D may be TRBD2 (6 bases). The CDR3 has 15 residues. The germline CDR1 and CDR2 sequences are SGHRS and YFSETQ. V was trimmed by 2 bases and J by 0 bases, leaving 9 bases between them. The CDR3 DNA is TGCGCCAGCAGCTTTCGGGACTTCTCCTACAATGAGCAGTTCTTC. Translated, it gives CASSFRDFSYNEQFF.

This clone was counted a few times. The J gene is TRBJ1-5, the V gene TRBV27; D is undetermined. Germline V CDR1 and CDR2: MNHEY, SMNVEV (reference sequence). The ends were cut back, 6 bases at V and 7 bases at J, with 13 bases in the middle. The CDR3 spans 13 residues. The CDR3 nucleotides are TGTGCCAGCAGGGGAATTGGGAGCCAGCCCCAGCATTTT. Translating it yields CASRGIGSQPQHF.

This chain joins TRBV30 and TRBJ2-7; perhaps TRBD1 as D (5 bases). This CDR3 has 14 amino acids. V lost 0 bases to trimming and J lost 0 bases, with 9 bases between them. Germline V gives CDR1 GTSNPN, CDR2 SVGIG (reference sequence). The CDR3 here is CAWSVFRDSYEQYF. The CDR3 region has the DNA TGTGCCTGGAGTGTATTCAGGGACTCCTACGAGCAGTACTTC. Drawing the rest from reference TRBV30 and TRBJ2-7, the complete variable domain is SQTIHQWPATLVQPVGSPLSLECTVEGTSNPNLYWYRQAAGRGLQLLFYSVGIGQISSEVPQNLSASRPQDRQFILSSKKLLLSDSGFYLCAWSVFRDSYEQYFGPGTRLTVT.

The J gene is TRBJ1-2, the V gene TRBV10-2; D unresolved. V gave up 8 bases and J gave up 5 bases, with 9 bases separating them. The CDR3 has 11 residues. The germline V gene encodes CDR1 WSHSY and CDR2 SAAADI. CDR3 region: CASSTGYGYTF. The CDR3 DNA is TGCGCCAGCTCAACGGGGTATGGCTACACCTTC.

The sample holds a few counts of this clone. The chain recombines TRBV15 with TRBJ2-5; 8 bases are a match to TRBD2. The trim removed 4 bases at V and 3 bases at J, leaving 10 bases unmatched. This CDR3 contains 16 residues. Germline V gene sequence: CDR1 LNHNV, CDR2 YYDKDF (reference sequence). The DNA of the CDR3 is TGTGCCACCAGCATACTACCGGGACTAGGGGAAGAGACCCAGTACTTC. Residues: CATSILPGLGEETQYF.

V and J are TRBV4-3 and TRBJ2-7; the match to TRBD1 covers 7 bases. Germline assignment: CDR1 LGHNA and CDR2 YSLEER. This CDR3 contains 16 residues. Unmatched junction bases numbered 7, after V lost 0 bases and J lost 2 bases. The CDR3 region is CASSQDLWTGTYEQYF. The CDR3 DNA sequence: TGCGCCAGCAGCCAAGATCTGTGGACAGGAACCTACGAGCAGTACTTC.

The CDR3 region has the DNA TGCGCCAGCAACTGGGGACTAGGAGGGGAGCTGTTTTTT. It encodes CASNWGLGGELFF. The V and J genes are TRBV5-1 and TRBJ2-2; 8 nucleotides line up with TRBD2. Germline V gives CDR1 SGHRS, CDR2 YFSETQ. CDR3 length equals 13 residues. Trimming took 6 bases from V and 8 from J; bases not matched to a gene: 6.

The sample holds one count of this clone. The rearrangement uses TRBV18 and TRBJ1-1; TRBD1 matches 9 bases. The trim removed 4 bases at V and 4 bases at J, leaving 4 bases unmatched. The CDR3 consists of 14 residues. CDR1 is KGHSH, CDR2 LQKENI, per germline. The CDR3 sequence: CASSQKTGGTEAFF. CDR3 coding DNA: TGTGCCAGCTCACAGAAGACAGGGGGCACTGAAGCTTTCTTT.

This clone was seen a few times. V gene TRBV5-4 combines with J gene TRBJ2-1; possible D gene TRBD1, 5 bases. The CDR3 runs 14 residues. Per germline, CDR1 SGHNT and CDR2 YYREEE (reference sequence). Trimming left V 4 bases short and J 8 bases short, with 16 bases between. In DNA, the CDR3 is TGTGCCAGCAGCGTGTCTGCCCAGGGTTATGAGCAGTTCTTC. This translates into CASSVSAQGYEQFF.

This clone came up a few times. V is TRBV7-2 and J is TRBJ1-2; maybe TRBD1 (5 bases). V was clipped by 3 bases and J by 8 bases, with 10 bases between them. The germline V gene encodes CDR1 SGHTA and CDR2 FQGNSA. The CDR3 contains 12 residues. The DNA for the CDR3 is TGTGCCAGCAGCTTGGGGGGATGGGGCTACACCTTC. It is translated as CASSLGGWGYTF.

The rearrangement joins TRBV7-4 to TRBJ2-3; TRBD2 matches at 10 bases. Germline assignment: CDR1 SGHVT and CDR2 SQSDAQ. The CDR3 runs 14 residues. Losses at the gene ends were 5 bases for V and 3 bases for J; bases not matched to a gene: 2. The CDR3 DNA is TGTGCCAGCAGCCCGACTAGCGGGACAGATACGCAGTATTTT. This sequence encodes CASSPTSGTDTQYF.

The chain couples TRBV2 to TRBJ1-1, with D perhaps TRBD1 (5 bases). Trimming left V 3 bases short and J 5 bases short, with 13 bases between. From germline, CDR1 is SNHLY and CDR2 FYNNEI. This CDR3 is built from 14 residues. In DNA, the CDR3 is TGTGCCAGCAGTGATTCTCAGGGTTGGACTGAAGCTTTCTTT. Its protein is CASSDSQGWTEAFF.